This TCR beta chain comes out of a study of regulatory T cells in long-lasting Graves disease. Broader study findings: Whereas new patients shared 966 public clonotypes, persistent patients shared more, at about 2,700.

The germline CDR1 and CDR2 sequences are SGHDT and YYEEEE. The CDR3 is 14 amino acids. Between the trimmed V and J ends, which lost 0 bases and 5 bases, there was a span of 11 bases. This clonotype was recorded at least ten times. Its antigen remains unidentified. Noted time point: persistent/refractory GD, antithyroid drugs over 5 years with positive TRAb. After RNA was extracted from PBMCs, the TCR library was made from it. Graves' disease was diagnosed by American Thyroid Association guidelines. To make TCR beta libraries, researchers used iRepertoire HTBI primers and Arm-PCR of CDR3 regions. MiXCR was run by TCRdb on the multiplex PCR reads, yielding one entry per CDR3 protein. The profile covers about 310,000 distinct CDR3 sequences, with 22% appearing a single time and 56% taken by the ten largest.

This clonotype was sampled from a female donor with Graves disease. Sequenced here: peripheral blood mononuclear cells (PBMCs), sampled when the disease was refractory, from a patient treated with antithyroid drugs. The rearrangement uses TRBV5-6 and TRBJ2-5; D remains ambiguous. The CDR3 coding sequence is TGTGCCAGCAGCTTGGTGTCCCGGACCGAGACCCAGTACTTC. Protein product: CASSLVSRTETQYF. Complete variable domain (other parts from reference TRBV5-6 and TRBJ2-5): DAGVTQSPTHLIKTRGQQVTLRCSPKSGHDTVSWYQQALGQGPQFIFQYYEEEERQRGNFPDRFSGHQFPNYSSELNVNALLLGDSALYLCASSLVSRTETQYFGPGTRLLVL.